The source of this T cell receptor (beta chain) is a study of blood T cell repertoires in COVID-19. Generated by immunoSEQ multiplex PCR, the TCRdb table keeps only in-frame clones and is missing some. The sample has roughly 400,000 clones; roughly 84% are singletons. Cohort assignment relied on participant-reported clinical history. This clone was counted only a few times. Looked up from germline, CDR1 is SGHNT and CDR2 is YENEEA. The length of the CDR3 is 14 residues. V gave up 5 bases and J gave up 1 base, with 11 bases separating them. Sequenced material: PBMCs or T cells enriched from blood (not recorded which). This chain uses TRBV11-3 with TRBJ1-1; tentatively, D is TRBD1 (5 bases). The TCR comes from a woman in her late teens or twenties who had been exposed to COVID-19. The CDR3: CASSPRAGNTEAFF. Written as DNA, the CDR3 is TGTGCCAGCAGCCCCAGGGCCGGGAACACTGAAGCTTTCTTT.